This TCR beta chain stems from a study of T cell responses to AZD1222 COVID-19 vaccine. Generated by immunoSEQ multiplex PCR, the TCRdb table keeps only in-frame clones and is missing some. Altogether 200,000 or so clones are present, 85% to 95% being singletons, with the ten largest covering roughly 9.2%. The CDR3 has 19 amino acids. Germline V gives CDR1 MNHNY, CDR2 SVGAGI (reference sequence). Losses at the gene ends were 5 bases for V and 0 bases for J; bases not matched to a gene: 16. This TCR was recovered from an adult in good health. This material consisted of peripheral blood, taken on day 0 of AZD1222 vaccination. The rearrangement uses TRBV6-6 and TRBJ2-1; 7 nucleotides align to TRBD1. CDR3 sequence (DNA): TGTGCCAGCAGTCAACCGACAGGGTCCCCAGTTAGCTCCTACAATGAGCAGTTCTTC. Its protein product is CASSQPTGSPVSSYNEQFF.